What follows are 32 T cell receptor beta chains derived from one specimen sequenced in a study of regulatory T cells in long-lasting Graves disease. Time point meaning: newly diagnosed GD, antithyroid drugs for less than 3 months. After RNA was extracted from PBMCs, the TCR library was made from it. With iRepertoire HTBI primers and Arm-PCR of CDR3 regions, TCR beta libraries were built. MiXCR was run by TCRdb on the multiplex PCR reads, yielding one entry per CDR3 protein. Of 530,000 or so distinct CDR3 sequences listed, 16% are singletons. In addition, the sample was reused for a study of T cells in Graves' hyperthyroidism and ophthalmopathy.

Source: peripheral blood mononuclear cells (PBMCs), taken at new diagnosis, from a patient treated with antithyroid drugs. These TCRs come from a man aged 18 to 30 with Graves disease.

This clonotype was seen ten or more times. The V call is TRBV6-2 or TRBV6-3, the J call TRBJ1-1; D is perhaps TRBD1 (5 bases). Trimming pared 5 bases from V and 0 bases from J, leaving 10 bases between. Germline V CDR1 and CDR2: MNHEY, SVGEGT. This CDR3 has 14 amino acids. For the CDR3, the DNA is TGTGCCAGCAGTGAAGGGACCTTGAACACTGAAGCTTTCTTT. As protein: CASSEGTLNTEAFF.

The rearrangement links TRBV2 to TRBJ2-3, with TRBD2 identical over 10 bases. There are 16 residues in the CDR3. Germline CDR1 and CDR2: SNHLY and FYNNEI. The CDR3 nucleotides read TGTGCTAGAGAGGACCGGACTAGCGGTTACACAGATACGCAGTATTTT. Translating it yields CAREDRTSGYTDTQYF.

The sample holds a few counts of this clonotype. The V gene is TRBV7-2, the J gene TRBJ1-5; the match to TRBD1 covers 8 bases. Germline lookup yields CDR1 SGHTA and CDR2 FQGNSA. The CDR3 contains 19 residues. Trimming removed 3 bases from V and 3 bases from J; junction bases left unmatched: 16. In DNA form, the CDR3 reads TGTGCCAGCAGCTTTCAAACCGGGACAGGCCCGAAGTCCAATCAGCCCCAGCATTTT. Translated: CASSFQTGTGPKSNQPQHF.

The V call is TRBV11-2, the J call TRBJ2-5; D is perhaps TRBD1 (6 bases). Germline assignment: CDR1 SGHAT and CDR2 FQNNGV. This CDR3 has 11 amino acids. Trimming took 4 bases from V and 11 from J, leaving 11 bases between them. The CDR3 nucleotides read TGTGCCAGCAGCTCCAGGGGTAGTCAGTACTTC. Residues: CASSSRGSQYF.

The chain has TRBV5-6 and TRBJ2-1; D gene uncertain. In germline, CDR1 is SGHDT, CDR2 YYEEEE. The CDR3 runs to 11 residues. The V and J ends lost 5 bases and 10 bases respectively, with 10 bases between them. Here the CDR3 reads CASRVFEEQFF. The CDR3 nucleotides are TGTGCCAGCAGAGTTTTTGAGGAGCAGTTCTTC.

There are a few counts of this clonotype. The chain has TRBV19 and TRBJ1-1; a possible D gene is TRBD1 (5 bases). The CDR3 has 16 residues. The ends were cut back, 4 bases at V and 2 bases at J, with 17 bases in the middle. CDR1 and CDR2 from the germline V gene are LNHDA and SQIVND (reference sequence). The CDR3 DNA reads TGTGCCAGTAGTACAAGAGACAGAGGGCTAAACACTGAAGCTTTCTTT. Protein sequence: CASSTRDRGLNTEAFF.

Regarding this clonotype: This may stem from a read error, because a much larger clone lies one nucleotide away. The J gene is TRBJ2-7, the V gene TRBV12-3 or TRBV12-4; D assignment may be TRBD1 or TRBD2 (5 bases each). The CDR3 covers 12 residues. V lost 9 bases, J lost 7 bases, and 16 bases lay in between. CDR3 loop: CASRGVYNEQYF. Written as DNA, the CDR3 is TGTGCCAGTAGAGGGGTCTACAATGAGCAGTACTTC.

This clonotype has at least ten counts. V and J are TRBV27 and TRBJ2-1; no firm D call. CDR1 and CDR2 (germline): MNHEY, SMNVEV (reference sequence). This CDR3 has 16 residues. V lost 2 bases and J lost 0, with 11 bases in between. CDR3 nucleotides: TGTGCCAGCAGTTTAGCCGCCATTAACTCCTACAATGAGCAGTTCTTC. This translates into CASSLAAINSYNEQFF.

The chain recombines TRBV28 with TRBJ1-4; no definite D call. The CDR3 totals 15 residues. Per the germline V gene, CDR1 is MDHEN and CDR2 is SYDVKM. The V and J ends lost 7 bases and 4 bases respectively, with 16 bases between them. The DNA of the CDR3 is TGTGCCAGCATCACCAATCGGGAGAATAATGAAAAACTGTTTTTT. Translation gives CASITNRENNEKLFF. The whole variable domain, remainder taken from reference TRBV28 and TRBJ1-4, is DVKVTQSSRYLVKRTGEKVFLECVQDMDHENMFWYRQDPGLGLRLIYFSYDVKMKEKGDIPEGYSVSREKKERFSLILESASTNQTSMYLCASITNRENNEKLFFGSGTQLSVL.

V gene TRBV19 combines with J gene TRBJ1-2, with TRBD1 as a possible D gene (5 bases). CDR1 and CDR2 from the germline V gene are LNHDA and SQIVND (reference sequence). The CDR3 runs 16 residues. V was pared by 6 bases and J by 8 bases, with 25 bases between. The CDR3 DNA is TGTGCCAGTAGCCAGCGGGACGGAGCGAGGGACGACGGCTACACCTTC. Its protein product is CASSQRDGARDDGYTF.

At least ten counts were recorded for this clonotype. The chain joins TRBV2 to TRBJ2-7; 10 nucleotides agree with TRBD2. The CDR3 covers 15 residues. With 3 bases clipped from V and 1 base from J, the junction kept 3 bases outside the gene matches. Germline CDR1 and CDR2: SNHLY and FYNNEI. The CDR3 loop is CASSELAGVSYEQYF. The CDR3 DNA reads TGTGCCAGCAGTGAGCTAGCGGGGGTTTCCTACGAGCAGTACTTC.

This clonotype was picked up many times. V and J are TRBV28 and TRBJ2-3; no reliable D call. The germline V gene has CDR1 MDHEN and CDR2 SYDVKM. V was shortened by 6 bases and J by 4 bases, with 8 bases between the two germline ends. The CDR3 extends over 12 amino acids. The CDR3 DNA reads TGTGCCAGCAGAGGAAGTCCAGATACGCAGTATTTT. Amino acid sequence: CASRGSPDTQYF.

The chain links TRBV20-1 to TRBJ2-3; 10 bases fit TRBD2. J gave up 4 bases and V 0 bases, and 4 bases lay outside the gene matches. CDR1 DFQATT and CDR2 SNEGSKA come from the germline V gene (reference sequence). The CDR3 consists of 15 residues. DNA of the CDR3: TGCAGTGCTAGAGACCCTAGCGGGAGTCCAGATACGCAGTATTTT. It is translated as CSARDPSGSPDTQYF.

As to this clonotype: Given a far larger clone just one base away, this is likely a sequencing read error. This chain connects TRBV28 to TRBJ2-1; D gene unclear. Germline V gene lookup returns CDR1 MDHEN and CDR2 SYDVKM. The CDR3 extends over 12 amino acids. This chain's CDR3 is CANSLSLNEQFF. The CDR3 DNA follows: TGTGCCAACAGTTTGAGCCTCAATGAGCAGTTCTTC.

This clonotype was seen ten or more times. CDR3 residues: CASSFPRQGGTDTQYF. In nucleotides, the CDR3 is TGCGCCAGCAGCTTCCCACGACAGGGGGGCACAGATACGCAGTATTTT. The genes are TRBV5-1 and TRBJ2-3; 9 bases are shared with TRBD1. Germline V lookup: CDR1 SGHRS, CDR2 YFSETQ. The ends lost 2 bases at V and 1 base at J; junction bases unmatched: 5. This CDR3 is built from 16 residues.

This clonotype came up many times. The V gene is TRBV7-2, the J gene TRBJ1-1, with D perhaps TRBD1 (6 bases). The germline CDR1 and CDR2 sequences are SGHTA and FQGNSA. Trimming left V 3 bases short and J 0 bases short, with 8 bases between. The CDR3 runs 14 residues. The CDR3 DNA reads as TGTGCCAGCAGCTTTGACAGGTTGAACACTGAAGCTTTCTTT. It yields the protein CASSFDRLNTEAFF.

The table lists this clonotype with a few counts. The J gene is TRBJ1-2, the V gene TRBV18; TRBD1 agrees at 7 bases. Trimming at V came to 2 bases and at J to 2 bases, leaving 17 bases not matched to a gene. This CDR3 has 19 amino acids. Germline V lookup: CDR1 KGHSH, CDR2 LQKENI. The CDR3 here is CASSPGGNPEGAQNYGYTF. CDR3 in DNA: TGTGCCAGCTCACCAGGAGGTAATCCTGAGGGGGCGCAGAACTATGGCTACACCTTC.

This clonotype was found many times. The rearrangement joins TRBV27 to TRBJ2-3, with 10 nucleotides matching TRBD2. The germline gives CDR1 MNHEY, CDR2 SMNVEV (reference sequence). V lost 5 bases, J lost 4 bases, and 12 bases stayed unmatched. The CDR3 covers 17 residues. The CDR3 sequence: CASSQLRAGGPPDTQYF. Written as DNA, the CDR3 is TGTGCCAGCAGTCAACTACGAGCGGGAGGGCCGCCAGATACGCAGTATTTT.

V gene TRBV2 combines with J gene TRBJ2-3, with D possibly TRBD1 on 5 matching bases. The germline V gene has CDR1 SNHLY and CDR2 FYNNEI. Trimming shortened V by 4 bases and J by 4 bases, and 12 bases separated the two germline ends. The CDR3 sequence is 14 residues long. In DNA form, the CDR3 reads TGTGCCAGCAGTGGGCAGGGTGGTGCAGATACGCAGTATTTT. Translation: CASSGQGGADTQYF. The full variable domain, with the rest looked up from reference TRBV2 and TRBJ2-3, is EPEVTQTPSHQVTQMGQEVILRCVPISNHLYFYWYRQILGQKVEFLVSFYNNEISEKSEIFDDQFSVERPDGSNFTLKIRSTKLEDSAMYFCASSGQGGADTQYFGPGTRLTVL.

Only a few counts were recorded for this clonotype. CDR3 residues: CATSRVLGRDENIQYF. The DNA of the CDR3 is TGTGCCACCAGCAGAGTATTGGGCAGGGATGAGAACATTCAGTACTTC. This chain joins TRBV15 and TRBJ2-4; maybe TRBD1 (5 bases). Germline assignment: CDR1 LNHNV and CDR2 YYDKDF (reference sequence). The CDR3 is 16 amino acids. Trimming took 1 base from V and 7 from J, leaving 17 bases between them.

This clonotype was counted only a few times. One end of the junction fails to match germline, which may point to a read error. The chain links TRBV3-1 to TRBJ2-7; D gene unclear. This CDR3 comprises 15 residues. The V gene's germline CDR1 is LGHDT and CDR2 YNNKEL (reference sequence). Written as DNA, the CDR3 is TGTGCCAGCAGTCAAGGTTTTAGCAGCTCCTACGAGCAGTACTTC. As protein: CASSQGFSSSYEQYF.

The rearrangement joins TRBV2 to TRBJ1-4; D is perhaps TRBD1 (5 bases). The J call may be mistaken, given a closer DNA end match to TRBJ1-6. This CDR3 is 15 amino acids long. The V gene's germline CDR1 is SNHLY and CDR2 FYNNEI. The CDR3 region has the DNA TGTGCCAGCAGTGAAATTGGGGACGACCTGTCACCCCTCCACTTT. Amino acids: CASSEIGDDLSPLHF.

This clonotype showed up just a few times. Germline and junction disagree at one end, which may indicate a read error. The chain employs TRBV7-7 and TRBJ2-3, with TRBD2 matching 11 bases. The CDR3 is 16 amino acids. Germline-derived CDR1 and CDR2 are SSHAT and FNYEAQ (reference sequence). The chain's CDR3 is CASSSNSGRAGDTQYF. As DNA, the CDR3 is TGTGCTAGCAGCTCGAATAGCGGGAGGGCCGGAGATACGCAGTATTTT.

This clonotype was seen only a few times. The V gene is TRBV6-9, the J gene TRBJ2-3; 9 bases match TRBD1. The junction had 11 bases not matched to a gene; V was cut back by 3 bases and J by 4 bases. CDR3 length: 17 amino acids. Germline V gene lookup returns CDR1 MNHGY and CDR2 SVAAGI. Written as DNA, the CDR3 is TGTGCCAGCAGTTACTCTGAATTGACAGGGGGGGCAGATACGCAGTATTTT. As protein: CASSYSELTGGADTQYF.

This clonotype was observed many times. The chain employs TRBV6-1 and TRBJ2-7; 14 nucleotides agree with TRBD2. The germline CDR1 and CDR2 sequences are MNHNS and SASEGT. V shed 7 bases, J shed 4 bases, and the junction held 9 bases outside the gene matches. The CDR3 length is 16 residues. The CDR3 sequence is CASTLDWTSGRYEQYF. The DNA of the CDR3 is TGTGCCAGCACCCTAGATTGGACTAGCGGGAGGTACGAGCAGTACTTC.

This clonotype was found many times. This rearrangement joins TRBV11-2 to TRBJ2-1; 7 bases line up with TRBD2. This CDR3 contains 16 residues. Germline V gives CDR1 SGHAT, CDR2 FQNNGV. V trimming: 3 bases; J trimming: 3 bases; junction bases outside the gene matches: 8. The DNA of the CDR3 is TGTGCCAGCAGCTTCCTCGCGGGAGCACTCTACAATGAGCAGTTCTTC. This translates into CASSFLAGALYNEQFF.

The rearrangement joins TRBV6-2 or TRBV6-3 to TRBJ2-7; D not certain. The V gene's germline CDR1 is MNHEY and CDR2 SVGEGT. V lost 5 bases, J lost 4 bases, and 9 bases lay in between. CDR3 size: 12 residues. In nucleotides, the CDR3 is TGTGCCAGCAGTGTGCACCGGTACGAGCAGTACTTC. Protein sequence: CASSVHRYEQYF.

This clonotype has more than one count but fewer than ten. The chain combines TRBV20-1 with TRBJ1-2, with 8 positions matching TRBD1. CDR1 and CDR2 (germline): DFQATT, SNEGSKA (reference sequence). The CDR3 is 14 residues long. The J segment lost 6 bases and the V segment lost 2 bases, leaving 8 bases of the junction unmatched. The CDR3 nucleotides read TGCAGTGCTAGACTCCCCGACAGGGGACATGGCTACACCTTC. Translating gives CSARLPDRGHGYTF.

V gene TRBV4-1 combines with J gene TRBJ2-5; possibly TRBD1 for D (6 bases). The CDR3 is made up of 14 amino acids. Germline V gene sequence: CDR1 MGHRA, CDR2 YSYEKL. V gave up 4 bases and J gave up 7 bases, with 16 bases separating them. The CDR3 loop is CASSPQGTKVTQYF. DNA for the CDR3: TGCGCCAGCAGCCCCCAGGGGACCAAGGTGACCCAGTACTTC.

The chain employs TRBV4-1 and TRBJ2-1, with TRBD2 identical over 7 bases. Trimming cost V 2 bases and J 6 bases; bases outside gene matches: 13. CDR1 and CDR2 (germline): MGHRA, YSYEKL. This CDR3 contains 17 residues. The CDR3: CASSQNLQPGRANEQFF. The CDR3 DNA reads TGCGCCAGCAGCCAAAACCTTCAGCCGGGGAGGGCCAATGAGCAGTTCTTC.

This clonotype was counted many times. V usage is TRBV7-2 and J usage is TRBJ2-7; D may be TRBD2 (7 bases). Germline V CDR1 and CDR2: SGHTA, FQGNSA. The CDR3 extends over 16 amino acids. V was shortened by 5 bases and J by 5 bases, with 22 bases between the two germline ends. The DNA of the CDR3 is TGTGCCAGCAGCATCCCTAGGGGGGGGCTAGCGGACGAGCAGTACTTC. It codes for CASSIPRGGLADEQYF.

This clonotype showed up just a few times. V usage is TRBV27 and J usage is TRBJ2-7, with 7 bases aligning to TRBD2. CDR1 is MNHEY and CDR2 is SMNVEV in the germline V gene (reference sequence). The J segment lost 5 bases and the V segment lost 6 bases, leaving 16 bases of the junction unmatched. The CDR3 contains 16 residues. This chain's CDR3 is CASSFSGGRIFDEQYF. CDR3 DNA: TGTGCCAGCAGCTTTTCAGGCGGGAGAATCTTCGACGAGCAGTACTTC.